The entry below gives a single T cell receptor beta chain sequence along with its context. Its target is unknown. CDR1 is MDHEN and CDR2 is SYDVKM in the germline V gene. The V gene end was trimmed by 6 bases and the J gene end by 4 bases; junction bases not matched to a gene: 3. The CDR3 loop spans 15 amino acids. These data are taken from a study of shared clonotypes between healthy human individuals. General study findings and limits: In a few donors, about 5% of naive CD4 clonotypes appeared in common. Some clonotypes were shared by all four sorted-subset donors, while others were not shared. The non-shared ones had lower generation probabilities than the shared ones.

CD45RO-negative, CCR7-positively selected cells formed the naive CD8 fraction, excluding terminally differentiated effector memory CD45RA+ cells. Sequencing was performed with immunoSEQ multiplex PCR; in TCRdb, only in-frame clones are kept and a portion is missing. Here the sample spans about 1.9 million clones, 85% to 95% being singletons. This TCR derives from a man between 18 and 29 years old in good health. Some clones in this sample may be carry-over from other donors' samples. The J gene is TRBJ2-1, the V gene TRBV28; 13 nucleotides match TRBD2. The sequenced sample consisted of naive CD8+ T cells from PBMCs. The CDR3 sequence: CASRGTSGVYNEQFF. CDR3 bases: TGTGCCAGCAGGGGGACTAGCGGGGTTTACAATGAGCAGTTCTTC.